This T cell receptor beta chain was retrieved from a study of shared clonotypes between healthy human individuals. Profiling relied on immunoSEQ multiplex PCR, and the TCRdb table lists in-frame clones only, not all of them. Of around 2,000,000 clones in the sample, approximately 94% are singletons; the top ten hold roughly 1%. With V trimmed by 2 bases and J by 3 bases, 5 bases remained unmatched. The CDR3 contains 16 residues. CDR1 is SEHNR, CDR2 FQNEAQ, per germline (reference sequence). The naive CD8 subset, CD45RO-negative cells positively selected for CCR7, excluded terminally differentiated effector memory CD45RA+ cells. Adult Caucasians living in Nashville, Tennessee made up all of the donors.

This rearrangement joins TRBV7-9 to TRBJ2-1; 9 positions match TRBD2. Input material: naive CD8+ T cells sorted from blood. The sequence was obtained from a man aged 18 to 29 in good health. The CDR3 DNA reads TGTGCCAGCAGCTTAACCCCTAGCGGGGTCTACAATGAGCAGTTCTTC. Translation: CASSLTPSGVYNEQFF.